A selection of T cell receptor beta chains follows, all from one sample in a study of blood T cells in healthy people across ages. TCRdb redid the calling of the 5' RACE reads with MiXCR, one entry per CDR3 protein. The data hold hundreds of thousands of distinct CDR3 sequences, with roughly 53% observed a single time. The source material was blood. These TCRs come from a man aged 55 to 70 in good health. Both conserved end residues are part of each CDR3. Each record gives: J gene, V gene, D gene, CDR3 protein. A D gene is named only where the DNA matches it firmly.

TRBJ1-2	TRBV29-1	-	CSVDTGNYGYTF
-	TRBV29-1	TRBD1	CSVRQGAPSYEQYF
TRBJ2-6	TRBV16	-	CASSQDAPGANVLTF
TRBJ2-1	TRBV28	-	CASSLGTMNEQFF
TRBJ2-1	TRBV5-1	-	CASSGGTTRSYNEQFF
TRBJ2-6	TRBV2	TRBD1	CASSGRQGVANVLTF
TRBJ1-1	TRBV12-3/TRBV12-4	-	CASRVNTEAFF
-	TRBV12-3/TRBV12-4	-	CASSPRWGGHGETQYF
TRBJ1-6	TRBV10-3	-	CATSRTSFSNSPPHF
TRBJ1-6	TRBV6-6	-	CASSYSRNSPLHF
TRBJ1-2	TRBV2	TRBD1	CASIEDRGLGYTF
TRBJ1-5	TRBV12-3/TRBV12-4	-	CASSGTSQPQHF
TRBJ2-1	TRBV15	-	CATSSIYEQFF
TRBJ2-3	TRBV4-1	-	CASSSHSTDTQYF
TRBJ1-4	TRBV7-9	-	CASSLASEKLFF
TRBJ2-7	TRBV9	-	CASSPGSDSSYEQYF